This entry describes one T cell receptor (beta chain). Its cognate antigen is unknown. This CDR3 is also generated by other DNA sequences in the sample. V was trimmed by 0 bases and J by 3 bases, leaving 4 bases between them. Germline V CDR1 and CDR2: SGHNT, YYREEE (reference sequence). The CDR3 has 12 amino acids. This specimen comes from a study of radiation and T cells in renal cell carcinoma. Study observations and caveats: From baseline, blood top tumor clonotypes peaked at 2 weeks post-radiation.

TCRdb's copy holds only in-frame clones and misses some; the assay was immunoSEQ multiplex PCR. The data show 140,000 to 150,000 clones, around nine tenths seen once. Time point: blood 4 weeks post-SBRT, at nephrectomy. Documented treatment: 15 Gy SBRT to primary tumor, nephrectomy 4 weeks later. Nephrectomy followed 15 Gy stereotactic body radiation by 4 weeks. The source material was blood, sampled from a patient whose treatment included radiotherapy and nephrectomy. The chain carries TRBV5-4 and TRBJ2-7; no clear D. This TCR was recovered from a woman aged 45 to 65 with renal cell carcinoma. Written as DNA, the CDR3 is TGTGCCAGCAGCTTGGAGCGCTACGAGCAGTACTTC. Translating gives CASSLERYEQYF.